This record looks at one T cell receptor beta chain sequence and its context. The entry originates in a study of blood T cell repertoires in COVID-19. A Seattle source enrolled patients during active infection and followed them longitudinally. The method was immunoSEQ multiplex PCR; TCRdb's version includes in-frame clones alone and lacks a portion of them. The sample has 150,000 to 200,000 clones, 86% seen once. V shed 5 bases and J 5 bases; nucleotides not matched to a gene: 4. The CDR3 length is 13 residues. The chain joins TRBV12-3 or TRBV12-4 to TRBJ1-1, with 8 bases that match TRBD1. This TCR was recovered from a woman aged 60-75 years with COVID-19, enrolled during active disease. The sample was peripheral blood. The CDR3 loop is CASSPQGATEAFF. CDR3 nucleotides: TGTGCCAGCAGTCCCCAGGGGGCGACTGAAGCTTTCTTT.